This T cell receptor beta chain was sequenced in a study of shared clonotypes between healthy human individuals. Looking at the study overall: The study used three CD4 naive, three CD4 memory, two CD8 naive and one CD8 memory plate per donor. Study-wide results and caveats: It was observed that approximately 5% of naive CD4 clonotypes were shared across a handful of donors.

Produced via immunoSEQ multiplex PCR; TCRdb's table is partial and in-frame only. The sample yields about 980,000 clones, approximately 80% seen once. Trimming took off 4 bases at V and 0 bases at J, with 4 bases between the two ends. The CDR3 sequence is 14 residues long. From germline, CDR1 is ENHRY and CDR2 SYGVKD. As to this clone: The antigen is not known. The same CDR3 can be traced to other DNA sequences in this sample.

A CD45RA+ naive subset and a CD45RA-negative memory subset were split from CD4+ cells. The receptor comes from a man aged 18 to 29 in good health. The chain links TRBV10-3 to TRBJ2-6, with unresolved D. Material for sequencing was memory CD4+ T cells sorted from blood. Subset denoted: CD45RA-negative fraction. The CDR3 DNA is TGTGCCATCAGTGTAAGCTCTGGGGCCAACGTCCTGACTTTC. Amino acids: CAISVSSGANVLTF.